A single T cell receptor (beta chain) is shown here with its context. This sample is part of a study of blood T cell repertoires in COVID-19. Sequencing was performed with immunoSEQ multiplex PCR; in TCRdb, only in-frame clones are kept and a portion is missing. The table has a few hundred thousand clones, 70% to 90% seen once. The sequence was collected from a woman aged 70-85 years with acute or convalescent COVID-19. Sequencing input: peripheral blood.

The CDR3 bases are TGTGCCAGCAGAACGGACAGGGTAGGGGAAAAACTGTTTTTT. Translated: CASRTDRVGEKLFF. The rearrangement uses TRBV2 and TRBJ1-4, with 8 positions matching TRBD1. V shed 6 bases, J shed 8 bases, and the junction held 8 bases outside the gene matches. Germline V gene sequence: CDR1 SNHLY, CDR2 FYNNEI. The CDR3 has 14 amino acids. Based on the CDR3 plus reference TRBV2 and TRBJ1-4, the full variable domain is EPEVTQTPSHQVTQMGQEVILRCVPISNHLYFYWYRQILGQKVEFLVSFYNNEISEKSEIFDDQFSVERPDGSNFTLKIRSTKLEDSAMYFCASRTDRVGEKLFFGSGTQLSVL.